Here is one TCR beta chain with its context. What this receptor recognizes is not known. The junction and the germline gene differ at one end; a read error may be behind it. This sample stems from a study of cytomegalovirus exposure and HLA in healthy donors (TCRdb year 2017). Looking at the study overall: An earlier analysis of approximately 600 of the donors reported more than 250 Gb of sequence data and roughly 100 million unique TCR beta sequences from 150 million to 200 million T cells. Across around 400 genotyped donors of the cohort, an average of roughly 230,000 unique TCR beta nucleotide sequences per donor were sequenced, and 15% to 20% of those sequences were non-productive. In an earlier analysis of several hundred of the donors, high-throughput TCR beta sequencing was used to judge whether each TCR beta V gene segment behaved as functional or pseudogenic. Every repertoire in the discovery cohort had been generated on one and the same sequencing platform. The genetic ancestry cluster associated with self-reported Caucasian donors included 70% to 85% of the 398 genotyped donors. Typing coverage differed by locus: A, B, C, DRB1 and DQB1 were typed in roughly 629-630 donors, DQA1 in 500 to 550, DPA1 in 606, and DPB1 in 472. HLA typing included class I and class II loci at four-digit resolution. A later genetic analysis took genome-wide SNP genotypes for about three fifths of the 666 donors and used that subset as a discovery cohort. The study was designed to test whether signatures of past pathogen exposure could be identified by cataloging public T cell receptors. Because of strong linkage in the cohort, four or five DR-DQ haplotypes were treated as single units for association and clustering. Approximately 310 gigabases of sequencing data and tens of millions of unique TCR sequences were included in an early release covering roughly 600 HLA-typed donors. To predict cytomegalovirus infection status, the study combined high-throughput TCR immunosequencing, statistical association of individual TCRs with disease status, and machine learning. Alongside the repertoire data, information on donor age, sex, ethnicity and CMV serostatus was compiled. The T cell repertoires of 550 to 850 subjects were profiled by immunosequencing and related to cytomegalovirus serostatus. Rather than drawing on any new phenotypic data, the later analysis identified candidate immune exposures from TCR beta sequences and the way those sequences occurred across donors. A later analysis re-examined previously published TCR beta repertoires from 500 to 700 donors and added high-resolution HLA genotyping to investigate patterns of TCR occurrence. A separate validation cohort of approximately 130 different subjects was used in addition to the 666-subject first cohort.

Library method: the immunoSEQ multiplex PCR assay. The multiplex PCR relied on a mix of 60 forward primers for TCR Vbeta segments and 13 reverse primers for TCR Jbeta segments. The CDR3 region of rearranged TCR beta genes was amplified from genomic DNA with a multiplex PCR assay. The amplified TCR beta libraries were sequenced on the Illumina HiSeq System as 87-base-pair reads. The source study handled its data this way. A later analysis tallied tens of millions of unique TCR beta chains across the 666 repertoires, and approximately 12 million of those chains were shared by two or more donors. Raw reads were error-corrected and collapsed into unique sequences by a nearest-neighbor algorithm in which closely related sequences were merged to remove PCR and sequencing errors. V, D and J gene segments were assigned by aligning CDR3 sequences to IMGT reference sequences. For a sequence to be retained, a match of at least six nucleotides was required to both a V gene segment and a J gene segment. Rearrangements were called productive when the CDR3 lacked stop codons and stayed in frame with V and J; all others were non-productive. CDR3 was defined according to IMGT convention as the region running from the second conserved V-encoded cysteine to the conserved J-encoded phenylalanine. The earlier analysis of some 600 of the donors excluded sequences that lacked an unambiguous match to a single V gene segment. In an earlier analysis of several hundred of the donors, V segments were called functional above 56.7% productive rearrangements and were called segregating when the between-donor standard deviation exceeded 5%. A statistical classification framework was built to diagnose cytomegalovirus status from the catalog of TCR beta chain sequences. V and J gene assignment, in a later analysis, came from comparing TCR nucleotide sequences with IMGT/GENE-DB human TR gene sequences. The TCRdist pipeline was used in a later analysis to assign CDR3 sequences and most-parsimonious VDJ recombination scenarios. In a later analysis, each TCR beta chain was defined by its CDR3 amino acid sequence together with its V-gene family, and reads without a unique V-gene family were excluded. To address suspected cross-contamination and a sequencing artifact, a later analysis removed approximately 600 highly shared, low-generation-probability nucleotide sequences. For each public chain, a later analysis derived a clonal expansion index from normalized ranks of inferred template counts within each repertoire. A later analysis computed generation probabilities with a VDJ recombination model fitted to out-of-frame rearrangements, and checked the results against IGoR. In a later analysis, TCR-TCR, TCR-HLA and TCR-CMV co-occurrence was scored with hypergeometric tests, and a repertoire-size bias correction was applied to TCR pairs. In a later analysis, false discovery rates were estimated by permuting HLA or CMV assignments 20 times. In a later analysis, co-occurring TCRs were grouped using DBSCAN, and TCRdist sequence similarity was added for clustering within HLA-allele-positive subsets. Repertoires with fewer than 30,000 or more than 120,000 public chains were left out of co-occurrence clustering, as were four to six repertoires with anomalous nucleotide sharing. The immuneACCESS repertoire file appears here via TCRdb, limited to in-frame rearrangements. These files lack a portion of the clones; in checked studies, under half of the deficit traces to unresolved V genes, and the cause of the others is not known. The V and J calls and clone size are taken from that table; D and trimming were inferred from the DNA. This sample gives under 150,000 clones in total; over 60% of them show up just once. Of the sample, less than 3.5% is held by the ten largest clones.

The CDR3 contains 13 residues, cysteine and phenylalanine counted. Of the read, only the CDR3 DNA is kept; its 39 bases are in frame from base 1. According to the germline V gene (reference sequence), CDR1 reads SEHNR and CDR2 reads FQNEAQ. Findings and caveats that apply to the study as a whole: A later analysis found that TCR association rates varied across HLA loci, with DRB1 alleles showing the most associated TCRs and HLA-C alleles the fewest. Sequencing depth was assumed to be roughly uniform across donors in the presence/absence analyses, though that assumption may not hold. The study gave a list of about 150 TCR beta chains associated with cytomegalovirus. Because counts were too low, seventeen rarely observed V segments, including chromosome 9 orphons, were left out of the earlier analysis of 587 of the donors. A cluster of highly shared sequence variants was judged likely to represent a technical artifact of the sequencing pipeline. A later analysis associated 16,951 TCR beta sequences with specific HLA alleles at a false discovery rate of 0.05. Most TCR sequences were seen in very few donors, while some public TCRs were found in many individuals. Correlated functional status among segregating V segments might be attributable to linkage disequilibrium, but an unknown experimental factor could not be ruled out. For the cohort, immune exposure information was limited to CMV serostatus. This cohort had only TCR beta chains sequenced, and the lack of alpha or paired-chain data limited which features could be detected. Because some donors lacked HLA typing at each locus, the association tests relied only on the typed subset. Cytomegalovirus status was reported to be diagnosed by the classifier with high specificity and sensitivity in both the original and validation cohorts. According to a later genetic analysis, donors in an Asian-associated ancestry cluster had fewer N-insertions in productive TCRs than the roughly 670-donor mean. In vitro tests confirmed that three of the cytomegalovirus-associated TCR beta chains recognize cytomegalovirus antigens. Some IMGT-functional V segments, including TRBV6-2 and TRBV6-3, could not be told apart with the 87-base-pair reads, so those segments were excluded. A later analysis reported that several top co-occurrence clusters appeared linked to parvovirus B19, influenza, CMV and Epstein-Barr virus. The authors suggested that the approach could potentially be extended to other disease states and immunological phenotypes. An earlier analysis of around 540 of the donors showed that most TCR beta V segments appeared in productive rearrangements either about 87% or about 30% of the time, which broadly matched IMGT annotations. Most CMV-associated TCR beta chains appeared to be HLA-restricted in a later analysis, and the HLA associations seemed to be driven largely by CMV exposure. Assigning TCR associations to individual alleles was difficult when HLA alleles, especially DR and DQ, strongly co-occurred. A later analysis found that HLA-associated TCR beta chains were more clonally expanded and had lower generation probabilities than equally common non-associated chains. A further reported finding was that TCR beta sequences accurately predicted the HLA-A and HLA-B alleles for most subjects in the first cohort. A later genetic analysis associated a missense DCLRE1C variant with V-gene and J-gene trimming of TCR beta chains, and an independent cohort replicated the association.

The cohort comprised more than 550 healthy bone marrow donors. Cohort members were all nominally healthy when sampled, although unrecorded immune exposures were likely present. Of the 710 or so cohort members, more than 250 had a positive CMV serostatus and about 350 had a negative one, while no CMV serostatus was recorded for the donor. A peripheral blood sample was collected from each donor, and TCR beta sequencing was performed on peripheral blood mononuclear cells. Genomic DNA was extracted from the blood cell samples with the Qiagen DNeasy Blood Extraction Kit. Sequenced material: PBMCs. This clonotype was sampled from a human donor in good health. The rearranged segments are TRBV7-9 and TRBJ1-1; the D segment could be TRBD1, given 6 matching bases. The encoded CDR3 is CSSNGDMNTEAFF. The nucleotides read TGTTCCAGCAATGGGGACATGAACACTGAAGCTTTCTTT.